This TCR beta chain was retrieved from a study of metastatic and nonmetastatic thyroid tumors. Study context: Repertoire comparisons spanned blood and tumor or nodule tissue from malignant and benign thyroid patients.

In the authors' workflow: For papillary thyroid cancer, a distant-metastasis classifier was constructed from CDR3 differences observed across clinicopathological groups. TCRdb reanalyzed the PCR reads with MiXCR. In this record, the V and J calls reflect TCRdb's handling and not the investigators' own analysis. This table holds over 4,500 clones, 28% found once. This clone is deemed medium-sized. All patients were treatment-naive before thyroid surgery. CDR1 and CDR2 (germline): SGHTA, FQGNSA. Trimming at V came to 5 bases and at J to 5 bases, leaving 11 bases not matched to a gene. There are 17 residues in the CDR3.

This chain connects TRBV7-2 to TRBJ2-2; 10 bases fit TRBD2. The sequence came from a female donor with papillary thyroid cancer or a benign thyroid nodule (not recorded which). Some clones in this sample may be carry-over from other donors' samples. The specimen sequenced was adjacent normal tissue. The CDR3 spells CASSKGLAGDGTGELFF. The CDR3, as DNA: TGTGCCAGCAGCAAGGGGCTAGCGGGAGATGGTACCGGGGAGCTGTTTTTT.